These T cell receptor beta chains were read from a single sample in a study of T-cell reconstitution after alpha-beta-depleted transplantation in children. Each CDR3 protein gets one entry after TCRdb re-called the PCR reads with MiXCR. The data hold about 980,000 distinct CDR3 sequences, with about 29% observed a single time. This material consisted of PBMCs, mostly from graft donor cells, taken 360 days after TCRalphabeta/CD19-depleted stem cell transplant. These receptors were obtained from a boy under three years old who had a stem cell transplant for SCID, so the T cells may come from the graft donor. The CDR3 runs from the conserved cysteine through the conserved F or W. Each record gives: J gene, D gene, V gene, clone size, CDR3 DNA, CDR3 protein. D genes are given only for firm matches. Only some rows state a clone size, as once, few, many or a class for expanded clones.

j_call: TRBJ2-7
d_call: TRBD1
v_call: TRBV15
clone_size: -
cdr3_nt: TGTGCCACCAGCATTACCCGGGACAGGGGCTACGAGCAGTACTTC
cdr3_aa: CATSITRDRGYEQYF

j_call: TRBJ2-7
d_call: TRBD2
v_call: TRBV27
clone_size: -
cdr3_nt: TGTGCCAGCAGTTTATCTAGCGGGGATGTGTACGAGCAGTACTTC
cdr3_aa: CASSLSSGDVYEQYF

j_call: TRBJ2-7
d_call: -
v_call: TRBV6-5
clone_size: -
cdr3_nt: TGTGCCAGCAGTTACGGGGACGGCCTAGAACAGTACTTC
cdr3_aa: CASSYGDGLEQYF

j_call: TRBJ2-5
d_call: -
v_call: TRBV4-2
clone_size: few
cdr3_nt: TGTGCCAGCAGCTCGCCCGGGGGGCGGAAGACCCAGTACTTC
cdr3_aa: CASSSPGGRKTQYF

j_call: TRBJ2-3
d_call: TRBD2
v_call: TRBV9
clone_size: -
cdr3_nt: TGTGCCAGCAGCGTAGACGAGACTAGCGTCCGCACAGATGCGCAGTATTTT
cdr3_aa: CASSVDETSVRTDAQYF

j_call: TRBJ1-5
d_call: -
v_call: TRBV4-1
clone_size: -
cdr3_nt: TGCGCCAGCAGCCAACTCCCAAGACAGCCCCAGCATTTT
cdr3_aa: CASSQLPRQPQHF

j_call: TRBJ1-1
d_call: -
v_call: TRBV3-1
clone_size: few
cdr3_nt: TGTGCCAGCAGCCAAGACCTAGCCACTGAAGCTTTCTTT
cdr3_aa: CASSQDLATEAFF

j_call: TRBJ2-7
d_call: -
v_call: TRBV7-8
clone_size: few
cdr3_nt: TGTGCCAGCAGCTCCCTGGACCGTGAGAGACGCTACGAGCAGTACTTC
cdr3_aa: CASSSLDRERRYEQYF

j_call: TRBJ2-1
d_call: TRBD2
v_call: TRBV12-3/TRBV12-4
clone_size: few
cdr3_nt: TGTGCCAGCAGTTCCTTAGCGGGGCAAAGAAATGAGCAGTTCTTC
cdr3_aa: CASSSLAGQRNEQFF

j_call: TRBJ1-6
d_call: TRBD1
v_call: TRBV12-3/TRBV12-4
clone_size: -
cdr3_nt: TGTGCCAGCAGCTACGGACAGGCCCTCCACTTT
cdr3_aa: CASSYGQALHF

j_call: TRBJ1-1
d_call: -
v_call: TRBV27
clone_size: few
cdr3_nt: TGTGCCAGCAGTTTTCTCGGCCGCATGAACACTGAAGCTTTCTTT
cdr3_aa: CASSFLGRMNTEAFF

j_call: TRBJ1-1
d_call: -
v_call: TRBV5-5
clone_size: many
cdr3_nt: TGTGCCAGCAGCACGATACAAGGCACTGAAGCTTTCTTT
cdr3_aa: CASSTIQGTEAFF

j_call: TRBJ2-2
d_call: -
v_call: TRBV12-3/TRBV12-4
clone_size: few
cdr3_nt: TGTGCCAGCAGTCCCGACCCCACCGGGGAGCTGTTTTTT
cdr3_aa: CASSPDPTGELFF

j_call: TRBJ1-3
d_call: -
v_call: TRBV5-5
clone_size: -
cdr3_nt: TGTGCCAGCAGCCTGGGGCAGGGATTGCCCGACTCTGGAAACACCATATATTTT
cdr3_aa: CASSLGQGLPDSGNTIYF

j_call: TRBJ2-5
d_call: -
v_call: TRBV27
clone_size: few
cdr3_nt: TGTGCCAGCAGTTTTAAGGGTCGGTACCAAGAGACCCAGTACTTC
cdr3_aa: CASSFKGRYQETQYF

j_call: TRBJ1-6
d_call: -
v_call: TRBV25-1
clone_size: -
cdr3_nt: TGTGCCAGCAGTTTCGGAATCTCACCCCTCCACTTT
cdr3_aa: CASSFGISPLHF

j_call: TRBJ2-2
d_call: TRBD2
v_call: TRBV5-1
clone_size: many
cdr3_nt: TGCGCCAGCAGCTTGGGTCTAGCGGTCGCCGGGGAGCTGTTTTTT
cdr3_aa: CASSLGLAVAGELFF

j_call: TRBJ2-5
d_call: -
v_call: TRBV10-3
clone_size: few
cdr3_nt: TGTGCCATCAGTGAGTCAGAGGGGGAAGAGACCCAGTACTTC
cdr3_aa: CAISESEGEETQYF

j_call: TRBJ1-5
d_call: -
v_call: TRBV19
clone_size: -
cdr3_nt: TGTGCCAGTAGTATTAGGCATAGCAATCAGCCCCAGCATTTT
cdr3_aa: CASSIRHSNQPQHF

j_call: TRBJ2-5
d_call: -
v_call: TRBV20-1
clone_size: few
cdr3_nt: TGCAGTGCTGTACAGGGTCGAGAGACCCAGTACTTC
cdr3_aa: CSAVQGRETQYF

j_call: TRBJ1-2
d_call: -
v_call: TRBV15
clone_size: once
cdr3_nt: TGTGCCACCAGCAGAGATAACCAGCTTTATGGCTACACCTTC
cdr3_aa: CATSRDNQLYGYTF

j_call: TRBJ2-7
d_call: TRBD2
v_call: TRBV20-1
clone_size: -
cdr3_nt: TGCAGTGCTAGAGGCCGGGGACTAGAGATATACGAGCAGTACTTC
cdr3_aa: CSARGRGLEIYEQYF

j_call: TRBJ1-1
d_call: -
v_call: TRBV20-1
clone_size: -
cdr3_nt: TGCAGTGCTAGTCGGGGGTCAGACACTGAAGCTTTCTTT
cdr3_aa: CSASRGSDTEAFF

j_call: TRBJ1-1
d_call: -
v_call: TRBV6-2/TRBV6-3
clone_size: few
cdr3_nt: TGTGCCAGCAGTTGGGACACTGACACTGAAGCTTTCTTT
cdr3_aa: CASSWDTDTEAFF

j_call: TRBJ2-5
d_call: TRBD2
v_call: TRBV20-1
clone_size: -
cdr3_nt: TGCAGTGCTTGGACTAGCGGGGGGACCAAAGAGACCCAGTACTTC
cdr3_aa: CSAWTSGGTKETQYF

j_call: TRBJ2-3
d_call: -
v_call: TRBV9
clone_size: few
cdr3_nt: TGTGCCAGCAGCGTAAAGGTAATAGATACGCAGTATTTT
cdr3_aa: CASSVKVIDTQYF

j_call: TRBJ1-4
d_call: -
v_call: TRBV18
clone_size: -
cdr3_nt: TGTGCCAGCTCACCACCAGCAGGGCCTAATGAAAAACTGTTTTTT
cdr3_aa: CASSPPAGPNEKLFF

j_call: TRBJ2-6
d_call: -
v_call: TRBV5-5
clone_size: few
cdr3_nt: TGTGCCAGCAGCTCTCGGGGCGGAAAGGGTTCAGGGGCCAACGTCCTGACTTTC
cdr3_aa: CASSSRGGKGSGANVLTF

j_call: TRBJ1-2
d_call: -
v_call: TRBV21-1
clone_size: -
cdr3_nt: TGTGCCAGCAGCAAACCCAGGGACTATGGCTACACCTTC
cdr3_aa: CASSKPRDYGYTF

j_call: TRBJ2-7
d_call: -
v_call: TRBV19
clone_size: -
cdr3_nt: TGTGCCAGTAGGAATACCCGCAGGGGGGCGCGGAGGGAGCAGTACTTC
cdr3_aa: CASRNTRRGARREQYF

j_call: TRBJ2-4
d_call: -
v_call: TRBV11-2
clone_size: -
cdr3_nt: TGTGCCAGCAGCTCGGATCGGGCCTCCCCCTTAGCCAAAAACATTCAGTACTTC
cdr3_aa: CASSSDRASPLAKNIQYF

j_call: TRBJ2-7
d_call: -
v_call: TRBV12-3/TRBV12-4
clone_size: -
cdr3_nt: TGTGCCAGCAGTTTGTCAGGGTTAATCTACGAGCAGTACTTC
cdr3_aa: CASSLSGLIYEQYF

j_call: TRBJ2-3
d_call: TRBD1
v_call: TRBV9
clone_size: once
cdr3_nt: TGTGCCAGCAGCGTAAAGGGACAGGGGGCCGGAGATACGCAGTATTTT
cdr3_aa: CASSVKGQGAGDTQYF

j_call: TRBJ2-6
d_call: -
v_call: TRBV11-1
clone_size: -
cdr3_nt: TGTGCCAGCAGCTTAGAAGTGCTGAGGGCGTCAGGGGCCAACGTCCTGACTTTC
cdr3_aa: CASSLEVLRASGANVLTF

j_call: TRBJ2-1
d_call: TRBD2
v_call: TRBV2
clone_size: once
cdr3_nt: TGTGCCAGTCGGACTAGCGGGGGGGTGGGATACAATGAGCAGTTCTTC
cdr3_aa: CASRTSGGVGYNEQFF

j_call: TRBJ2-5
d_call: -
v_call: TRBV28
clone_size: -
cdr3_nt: TGTGCCAGCAGTTTAGTATACGTTCGCGACAGTCTGTACCAAGAGACCCAGTACTTC
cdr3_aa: CASSLVYVRDSLYQETQYF

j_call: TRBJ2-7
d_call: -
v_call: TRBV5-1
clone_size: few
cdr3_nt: TGCGCCAGCAGCTTGGCCGGGGGTCCTCCCTACGAGCAGTACTTC
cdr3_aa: CASSLAGGPPYEQYF

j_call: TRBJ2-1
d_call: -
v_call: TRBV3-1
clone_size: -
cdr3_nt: TGTGCCAGCGGTTGGGGGGCGAACTACAATGAGCAGTTCTTC
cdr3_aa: CASGWGANYNEQFF

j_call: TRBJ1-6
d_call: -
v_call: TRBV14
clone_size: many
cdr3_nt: TGTGCCAGCAGCCAGGGGAATTCACCCCTCCACTTT
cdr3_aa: CASSQGNSPLHF

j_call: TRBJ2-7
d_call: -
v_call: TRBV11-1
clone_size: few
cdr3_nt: TGTGCCAGCAGCCCAGAGGGGCTAGCGTCCTACGAGCAGTACTTC
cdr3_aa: CASSPEGLASYEQYF

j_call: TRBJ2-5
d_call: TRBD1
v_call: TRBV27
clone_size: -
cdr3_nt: TGTGCCAGCAGAGTTGACAGGGTCGGGGAGACCCAGTACTTC
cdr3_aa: CASRVDRVGETQYF

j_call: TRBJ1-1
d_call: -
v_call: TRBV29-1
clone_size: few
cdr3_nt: TGCAGCGTCCGTACGGGAGGCGACACTGAAGCTTTCTTT
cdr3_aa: CSVRTGGDTEAFF

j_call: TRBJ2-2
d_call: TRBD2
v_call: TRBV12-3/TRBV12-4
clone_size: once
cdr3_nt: TGTGCCAGCAGTCCACCATTCCCGGCTAGCGGGGGGGATAGCACCGGGGAGCTGTTTTTT
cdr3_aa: CASSPPFPASGGDSTGELFF

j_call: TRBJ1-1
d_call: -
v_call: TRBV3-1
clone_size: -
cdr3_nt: TGTGCCAGCAGCCCAACCGCCAAGGGTGGTGGCACTGAAGCTTTCTTT
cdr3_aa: CASSPTAKGGGTEAFF

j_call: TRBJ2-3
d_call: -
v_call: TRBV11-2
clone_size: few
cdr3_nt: TGTGCCAGCAGCTTACTAAGCGGGCTCCTTTGGGATACGCAGTATTTT
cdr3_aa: CASSLLSGLLWDTQYF

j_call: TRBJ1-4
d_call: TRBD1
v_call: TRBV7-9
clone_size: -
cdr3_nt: TGTGCCAGCAGCGAAGACAGGGTTGGGGAAAAACTGTTTTTT
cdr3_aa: CASSEDRVGEKLFF

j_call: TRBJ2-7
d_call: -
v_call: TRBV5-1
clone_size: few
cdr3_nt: TGCGCCAGCAGCTTGTTTCCCCATTCTTTCGGCCAAGGGGACACCTACGAGCAGTACTTC
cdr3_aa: CASSLFPHSFGQGDTYEQYF

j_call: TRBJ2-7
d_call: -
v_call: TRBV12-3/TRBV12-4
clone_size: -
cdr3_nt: TGTGCCAGCAGTTTACTCCCCAGGATGGGCTACGAGCAGTACTTC
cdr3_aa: CASSLLPRMGYEQYF

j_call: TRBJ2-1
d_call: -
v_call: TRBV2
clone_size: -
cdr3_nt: TGTGCCAGCAGGAGGACCCCGGGGAATGAGCAGTTCTTC
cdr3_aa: CASRRTPGNEQFF

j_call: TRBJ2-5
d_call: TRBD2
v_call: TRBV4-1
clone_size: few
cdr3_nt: TGCGCCAGCAGCCAAGTTCTCCCTAGCGGGGGGAGGACCCAGTACTTC
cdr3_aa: CASSQVLPSGGRTQYF

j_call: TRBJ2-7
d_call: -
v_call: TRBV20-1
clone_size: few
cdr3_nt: TGCAGTGCTATCCTCAGTGGCTACGAGCAGTACTTC
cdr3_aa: CSAILSGYEQYF

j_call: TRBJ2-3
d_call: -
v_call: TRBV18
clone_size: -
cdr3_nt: TGTGCCAGCTCACCCAGGCAGTACACAGATACGCAGTATTTT
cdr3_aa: CASSPRQYTDTQYF

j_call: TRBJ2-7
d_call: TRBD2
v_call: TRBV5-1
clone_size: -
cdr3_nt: TGCGCCAGCAGCAGACTAGCGTCTTTTCACGAGCAGTACTTC
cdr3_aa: CASSRLASFHEQYF

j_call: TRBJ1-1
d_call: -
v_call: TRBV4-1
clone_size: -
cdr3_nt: TGCGCCAGCAGCCAAGCGAACAAGGGGCCTCTGAACACTGAAGCTTTCTTT
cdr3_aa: CASSQANKGPLNTEAFF

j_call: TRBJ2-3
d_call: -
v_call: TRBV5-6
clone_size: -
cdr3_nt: TGTGCCAGCAGCTTGGGATTCAAGACAGATACGCAGTATTTT
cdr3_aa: CASSLGFKTDTQYF

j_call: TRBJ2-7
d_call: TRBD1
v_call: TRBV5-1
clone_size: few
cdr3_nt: TGCGCCAGCAGCCTACTACCGGGACAGGGCCACGAGCAGTACTTC
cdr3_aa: CASSLLPGQGHEQYF

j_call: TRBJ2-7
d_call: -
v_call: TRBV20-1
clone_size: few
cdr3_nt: TGCAGTGCTAGAGACCAGGGGAACTCCTACGAGCAGTACTTC
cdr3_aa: CSARDQGNSYEQYF